A single sample is the source of the 29 T cell receptor beta chains below, sequenced in a study of long-term antiretroviral therapy in people with HIV. Investigators performed immunoSEQ version v3.0 at survey level. This table comes from immunoSEQ multiplex PCR, and its TCRdb copy is limited to in-frame clones, with some not included. The sample yields nearly 25,000 clones, around 80% seen once. The sequenced sample was unsorted PBMCs, obtained 3 years after starting antiretroviral therapy. Receptors originate from a man aged 50 or older with HIV.

In this sample, this clone turned up a few times. The genes are TRBV19 and TRBJ1-2, with D tentatively TRBD1 (6 bases). Germline CDR1 is LNHDA and CDR2 is SQIVND (reference sequence). This CDR3 is built from 15 residues. V was pared by 7 bases and J by 2 bases, with 17 bases between. Here the CDR3 reads CASILRGAGNYGYTF. The CDR3, as DNA: TGTGCCAGTATCCTTCGGGGGGCCGGGAACTATGGCTACACCTTC.

The V call is TRBV6-1, the J call TRBJ1-5; D possibly corresponds to TRBD1 (5 bases). The germline CDR1 and CDR2 sequences are MNHNS and SASEGT. The CDR3 has 15 amino acids. Trimming stripped 3 bases from V and 5 bases from J, with 14 bases between. CDR3 sequence (DNA): TGTGCCAGCAGTGAGAGTTGGGGCTCCTATCAGCCCCAGCATTTT. It specifies CASSESWGSYQPQHF.

The V and J genes are TRBV25-1 and TRBJ2-2; TRBD1 agrees at 7 bases. Germline V gene sequence: CDR1 MGHDK, CDR2 SYGVNS. The CDR3 loop spans 15 amino acids. CDR3 in DNA: TGTGCTTCTAAAGTACCAGGGGGTGACACCGGGGAGCTGTTTTTT. Protein: CASKVPGGDTGELFF.

This clone was observed a single time. The genes are TRBV7-3 and TRBJ2-1, with TRBD1 matching 9 bases. This CDR3 is 14 amino acids long. CDR1 is SGHTA, CDR2 FQGTGA, per germline. V trimming: 5 bases; J trimming: 7 bases; junction bases outside the gene matches: 6. The CDR3 DNA follows: TGTGCCAGCAGCCAATACGGGACAGGGAATGAGCAGTTCTTC. Its translation is CASSQYGTGNEQFF.

The genes are TRBV10-3 and TRBJ2-2; TRBD2 aligns across 7 bases. CDR1 and CDR2 (germline): ENHRY, SYGVKD. This CDR3 is 13 amino acids long. The V segment lost 7 bases and the J segment 4 bases; nucleotides outside the gene matches: 3. The CDR3: CAITGGSTGELFF. CDR3 nucleotide sequence: TGTGCCATCACCGGGGGGAGCACCGGGGAGCTGTTTTTT.

The V gene is TRBV28, the J gene TRBJ2-7; 7 positions match TRBD1. This CDR3 has 14 residues. In germline, CDR1 is MDHEN, CDR2 SYDVKM. The V and J ends lost 4 bases and 4 bases, in that order; junction bases with no gene match: 7. For the CDR3, the DNA is TGTGCCAGCAGTTCCATCTCAGGGGGATACGAGCAGTACTTC. It codes for CASSSISGGYEQYF.

This chain links TRBV6-1 with TRBJ2-7; D perhaps matches TRBD1 (6 bases). CDR1 and CDR2 from the germline V gene are MNHNS and SASEGT. The V end was cut by 6 bases, the J end by 1 base, with 16 bases between. CDR3 length: 15 residues. The CDR3, as DNA: TGTGCCAGCAGACCGTGGACAGAGAGATCCTACGAGCAGTACTTC. It specifies CASRPWTERSYEQYF.

The sample holds one count of this clone. This sequence joins TRBV5-6 and TRBJ2-3, with D unclear. The CDR3 totals 15 residues. Trimming removed 1 base from V and 0 bases from J, with 9 bases in between. CDR1 and CDR2 from the germline V gene are SGHDT and YYEEEE. CDR3: CASSLSGSSTDTQYF. CDR3 in DNA: TGTGCCAGCAGCTTGAGTGGAAGCAGCACAGATACGCAGTATTTT.

Only a few counts were recorded for this clone. This chain links TRBV7-9 with TRBJ2-7, with D perhaps matching TRBD2 (5 bases). V lost 5 bases and J lost 4, with 15 bases in between. The germline gives CDR1 SEHNR, CDR2 FQNEAQ (reference sequence). The CDR3 is 14 residues long. In nucleotides, the CDR3 is TGTGCCAGCAGCACACCCAGCGGAATTTACGAGCAGTACTTC. It specifies CASSTPSGIYEQYF.

V and J are TRBV28 and TRBJ1-5; 9 nucleotides match TRBD1. This CDR3 contains 18 residues. Trimming at V came to 6 bases and at J to 3 bases, leaving 15 bases not matched to a gene. Germline V CDR1 and CDR2: MDHEN, SYDVKM. DNA of the CDR3: TGTGCCAGCAGCAAATTGGGGGATTGGGACAGGGACAATCAGCCCCAGCATTTT. Amino acid sequence: CASSKLGDWDRDNQPQHF.

In nucleotides, the CDR3 is TGTGCCAGCAGCTTAGGGGGGGGCGCAGGGATGGATACGCAGTATTTT. It specifies CASSLGGGAGMDTQYF. This sequence joins TRBV7-9 and TRBJ2-3; TRBD2 is a possible D gene (7 bases). Trimming cost V 1 base and J 6 bases, with 17 bases left between them. The CDR3 is 16 amino acids. Per germline, CDR1 SEHNR and CDR2 FQNEAQ (reference sequence).

V is TRBV4-1 and J is TRBJ1-6; 8 bases are shared with TRBD1. The ends lost 2 bases at V and 7 bases at J; junction bases unmatched: 13. CDR1 is MGHRA and CDR2 is YSYEKL in the germline V gene. There are 18 residues in the CDR3. The DNA of the CDR3 is TGCGCCAGCAGCCAATTAGGCAGGGGGCGACCCATGAATTCACCCCTCCACTTT. This codes for CASSQLGRGRPMNSPLHF.

The chain uses TRBV10-1 and TRBJ2-2, with 12 bases lining up with TRBD2. The CDR3 contains 15 residues. Germline V lookup: CDR1 WNHNN, CDR2 SYGVQD (reference sequence). After removal of 5 bases from V and 3 bases from J, the junction contained 1 base not matched to a gene. DNA of the CDR3: TGCGCCAGCAGTAGACTAGCGGGAGACACCGGGGAGCTGTTTTTT. This codes for CASSRLAGDTGELFF.

A word on this clone: One junction end disagrees with the germline gene, perhaps due to a read error. The chain couples TRBV7-7 to TRBJ1-3, with D possibly TRBD1 on 5 matching bases. This CDR3 region has 13 residues. The germline V gene has CDR1 SSHAT and CDR2 FNYEAQ (reference sequence). The CDR3 spells CASSSHRGNTIYF. CDR3 nucleotide sequence: TGTGCTAGCAGCTCCCACAGGGGAAACACCATATATTTT.

The genes are TRBV28 and TRBJ2-7; 10 bases map to TRBD1. V lost 7 bases to trimming and J lost 4 bases; unmatched junction nucleotides: 4. Germline V CDR1 and CDR2: MDHEN, SYDVKM. The CDR3 runs 13 residues. The CDR3 region has the DNA TGTGCCAGCAATCGGGACAGGGGTTACGAGCAGTACTTC. Its protein is CASNRDRGYEQYF.

The chain combines TRBV27 with TRBJ2-7; 8 bases map to TRBD2. This CDR3 contains 13 residues. The germline V gene has CDR1 MNHEY and CDR2 SMNVEV (reference sequence). V shed 2 bases and J 9 bases; nucleotides not matched to a gene: 6. The CDR3 DNA reads TGTGCCAGCAGTTTAGGCGGGGGGTTGCGGCAGTACTTC. This codes for CASSLGGGLRQYF.

This chain joins TRBV28 and TRBJ1-2, with TRBD1 matching 7 bases. This CDR3 spans 13 amino acids. The germline CDR1 and CDR2 sequences are MDHEN and SYDVKM. Losses at the gene ends were 3 bases for V and 8 bases for J; bases not matched to a gene: 6. CDR3 amino acids: CASSFGPRGGYTF. The CDR3 DNA is TGTGCCAGCAGTTTCGGACCCAGGGGGGGCTACACCTTC.

The chain links TRBV7-9 to TRBJ2-3; 7 nucleotides match TRBD1. Losses at the gene ends were 3 bases for V and 1 base for J; bases not matched to a gene: 7. Germline CDR1 and CDR2: SEHNR and FQNEAQ (reference sequence). The CDR3 sequence is 16 residues long. CDR3: CASSFSYDRGTDTQYF. The CDR3 DNA follows: TGTGCCAGCAGCTTCTCGTATGACAGGGGCACAGATACGCAGTATTTT. The complete variable domain, with remaining parts taken from reference TRBV7-9 and TRBJ2-3, reads DTGVSQNPRHKITKRGQNVTFRCDPISEHNRLYWYRQTLGQGPEFLTYFQNEAQLEKSRLLSDRFSAERPKGSFSTLEIQRTEQGDSAMYLCASSFSYDRGTDTQYFGPGTRLTVL.

The V call is TRBV11-2, the J call TRBJ2-5, with 8 bases identical to TRBD2. Germline CDR1 reads SGHAT; CDR2 reads FQNNGV. Trimming removed 3 bases from V and 4 bases from J; junction bases left unmatched: 7. The CDR3 spans 15 residues. CDR3 amino acids: CASSFIGGALETQYF. As DNA, the CDR3 is TGTGCCAGCAGCTTTATCGGGGGGGCCTTAGAGACCCAGTACTTC.

The rearrangement joins TRBV5-1 to TRBJ2-3; D is uncertain. Trimming left V 4 bases short and J 0 bases short, with 3 bases between. Germline CDR1 reads SGHRS; CDR2 reads YFSETQ. This CDR3 is 12 amino acids long. DNA for the CDR3: TGCGCCAGCAGCCAAAGCACAGATACGCAGTATTTT. Translation gives CASSQSTDTQYF. The whole variable domain, remainder taken from reference TRBV5-1 and TRBJ2-3, is KAGVTQTPRYLIKTRGQQVTLSCSPISGHRSVSWYQQTPGQGLQFLFEYFSETQRNKGNFPGRFSGRQFSNSRSEMNVSTLELGDSALYLCASSQSTDTQYFGPGTRLTVL.

In its sample, this clone was seen once. This chain uses TRBV11-3 with TRBJ1-2; D might be TRBD1 (5 bases). The CDR3 spans 13 residues. V was cut by 1 base and J by 3 bases, with 6 bases left in between. Germline V gene lookup returns CDR1 SGHNT and CDR2 YENEEA. The CDR3 loop reads CASSLGTYYGYTF. The CDR3 DNA reads as TGTGCCAGCAGCTTAGGGACATACTATGGCTACACCTTC. Full variable domain (missing parts from reference TRBV11-3 and TRBJ1-2): EAGVVQSPRYKIIEKKQPVAFWCNPISGHNTLYWYLQNLGQGPELLIRYENEEAVDDSQLPKDRFSAERLKGVDSTLKIQPAELGDSAVYLCASSLGTYYGYTFGSGTRLTVV.

The rearrangement uses TRBV5-1 and TRBJ2-7, with a weak D call TRBD1 (6 bases). CDR3 length: 15 amino acids. Germline V lookup: CDR1 SGHRS, CDR2 YFSETQ. V dropped 4 bases and J dropped 0 bases, with 14 bases sitting between them. The CDR3 coding sequence is TGCGCCAGCAGCCCTGGACAGTCTGCCTCCTACGAGCAGTACTTC. Encoded protein: CASSPGQSASYEQYF.

The gene calls are TRBV6-5 and TRBJ2-7; tentatively, D is TRBD2 (5 bases). This CDR3 comprises 13 residues. V lost 6 bases and J lost 2, with 11 bases in between. CDR1 and CDR2 (germline): MNHEY, SVGAGI. The CDR3 DNA reads as TGTGCCAGCAGGCCGGGGTCTACCTACGAGCAGTACTTC. Encoded protein: CASRPGSTYEQYF.

The chain carries TRBV7-9 and TRBJ2-2; 10 bases are a match to TRBD1. The V gene end was trimmed by 4 bases and the J gene end by 3 bases; junction bases not matched to a gene: 5. This CDR3 contains 16 residues. Germline V gene data show CDR1 as SEHNR and CDR2 as FQNEAQ (reference sequence). The DNA for the CDR3 is TGTGCCAGCAGCTCGCCGGGACAGGGGTACACCGGGGAGCTGTTTTTT. It specifies CASSSPGQGYTGELFF.

CDR3 sequence: CASSWGGRANYGYTF. The CDR3 DNA follows: TGCGCCAGCAGCTGGGGTGGGAGAGCTAACTATGGCTACACCTTC. The chain is built from TRBV5-1 and TRBJ1-2; the D is unclear. This CDR3 has 15 residues. Trimming shortened V by 3 bases and J by 0 bases, and 12 bases separated the two germline ends. Per germline, CDR1 SGHRS and CDR2 YFSETQ.

The J gene is TRBJ2-1, the V gene TRBV7-8, with TRBD1 as a possible D gene (6 bases). The CDR3 has 12 amino acids. Germline V lookup: CDR1 SGHVS, CDR2 FQNEAQ. Trimming cost V 3 bases and J 10 bases, with 10 bases left between them. The DNA of the CDR3 is TGTGCCAGCAGCTTGAGGGGGAAGGAGCAGTTCTTC. Amino acid sequence: CASSLRGKEQFF.

This chain's CDR3 is CASSQQGQPQHF. In DNA, the CDR3 is TGTGCCAGCTCCCAGCAGGGACAGCCCCAGCATTTT. The rearrangement links TRBV18 to TRBJ1-5, with D perhaps matching TRBD1 (5 bases). This CDR3 contains 12 residues. CDR1 KGHSH and CDR2 LQKENI come from the germline V gene. The V end lost 6 bases, the J end lost 7 bases, and 10 bases lay between the germline ends.

This clone was seen just once. The rearrangement uses TRBV5-4 and TRBJ2-2; 10 positions agree with TRBD1. J was trimmed by 1 base and V by 1 base; bases with no gene match: 10. Looked up from germline, CDR1 is SGHNT and CDR2 is YYREEE (reference sequence). This CDR3 has 19 residues. The CDR3 sequence is CASSLRPGQGPLNTGELFF. The CDR3 DNA reads TGTGCCAGCAGCTTGCGACCGGGACAGGGGCCTTTGAACACCGGGGAGCTGTTTTTT.

V gene TRBV27 combines with J gene TRBJ1-5; D is perhaps TRBD1 (5 bases). Germline assignment: CDR1 MNHEY and CDR2 SMNVEV (reference sequence). Trimming removed 6 bases from V and 11 bases from J, with 17 bases in between. There are 13 residues in the CDR3. CDR3 amino acids: CASRDSGLEAQHF. The CDR3 nucleotides are TGTGCCAGCAGAGACAGCGGGCTTGAGGCCCAGCATTTT.